The sequence of this TCR beta chain was determined in a study of T cell changes during pregnancy in multiple sclerosis. The repertoire was sequenced with immunoSEQ multiplex PCR; TCRdb's copy has only in-frame clones and lacks some. Of some 100,000 clones listed, approximately 92% are singletons. The CDR3 is 14 amino acids. V shed 5 bases, J shed 5 bases, and the junction held 7 bases outside the gene matches. In germline, CDR1 is SNHLY, CDR2 FYNNEI. The chain carries TRBV2 and TRBJ2-7, with 9 bases lining up with TRBD1. This sequence originates from a female donor with multiple sclerosis, enrolled in a pregnancy study. The sample was peripheral blood, taken in the second trimester of pregnancy. The CDR3 nucleotides are TGTGCCAGCAGTCGGGACAGGGATCTCAACGAGCAGTACTTC. Its protein is CASSRDRDLNEQYF.